The clone carrying this T cell receptor beta chain was counted between two and nine times. As yet, its antigen is unknown. TCRdb reprocessed the reads via MiXCR and lists one record per CDR3 protein. The table has around 300,000 distinct CDR3 sequences, more than 8% seen once. These data come from a study of T cell repertoires in cytomegalovirus infection. The overall study: A matching HLA type, together with CMV infection, was signaled by public TCR beta signatures.

Germline V gene sequence: CDR1 LGHDT, CDR2 YNNKEL (reference sequence). V was clipped by 4 bases and J by 2 bases, with 12 bases between them. There are 15 residues in the CDR3. Study-level results: The ex vivo response showed dominance by HLA-C-restricted CMV-specific TCR beta clonotypes.

The sequenced sample consisted of PBMCs. The chain is built from TRBV3-1 and TRBJ2-1; D is unresolved. The receptor was derived from a human donor in good health (CMV status not recorded). Some clones in this sample may be carry-over from other donors' samples. The CDR3 protein is CASSPTSAAYNEQFF. CDR3 in DNA: TGTGCCAGCAGCCCGACAAGTGCCGCCTACAATGAGCAGTTCTTC.